This T cell receptor beta chain was recorded in a study of post-analysis software for immune sequencing data. Study results and caveats: Relative to controls, patients had 5 or 6 TRBV segments at higher frequency, with TRBV5-6, TRBV5-1 and TRBV20-1 among these.

V lost 4 bases, J lost 4 bases, and 17 bases lay in between. Germline lookup yields CDR1 SGHRS and CDR2 YFSETQ. The CDR3 totals 15 residues. Libraries were made from TCR beta cDNA, and they carried unique molecular identifiers. One entry per CDR3 protein, called by TCRdb with MiXCR from the PCR reads. The sample contains about 820,000 distinct CDR3 sequences, roughly 58% of which appear only once. With regard to this clonotype: What it binds is unknown.

The V and J genes are TRBV5-1 and TRBJ2-5; D gene uncertain. The TCR was taken from a girl between 5 and 17 years old with multiple sclerosis. Sample: blood. The CDR3 spells CASSPVDARAETQYF. The CDR3 nucleotides read TGCGCCAGCAGCCCGGTTGATGCTCGGGCAGAGACCCAGTACTTC.